Below, one T cell receptor beta chain is given with its context. This entry belongs to a study of T cell responses to AZD1222 COVID-19 vaccine. V was shortened by 5 bases and J by 0 bases, with 17 bases between the two germline ends. The germline V gene encodes CDR1 MNHEY and CDR2 SMNVEV (reference sequence). The CDR3 consists of 17 residues. The table came from immunoSEQ multiplex PCR; TCRdb's copy has only in-frame clones and leaves some out. The sample holds about 110,000 clones, about 90% seen once. The chain couples TRBV27 to TRBJ1-5, with a possible D match to TRBD1 (6 bases). The clonotype originates from an adult in good health. Specimen: peripheral blood, collected on day 0 of AZD1222 vaccination. In nucleotides, the CDR3 is TGTGCCAGCAGTCCCGGACAGCGGGCCTATAGCAATCAGCCCCAGCATTTT. It is translated as CASSPGQRAYSNQPQHF.